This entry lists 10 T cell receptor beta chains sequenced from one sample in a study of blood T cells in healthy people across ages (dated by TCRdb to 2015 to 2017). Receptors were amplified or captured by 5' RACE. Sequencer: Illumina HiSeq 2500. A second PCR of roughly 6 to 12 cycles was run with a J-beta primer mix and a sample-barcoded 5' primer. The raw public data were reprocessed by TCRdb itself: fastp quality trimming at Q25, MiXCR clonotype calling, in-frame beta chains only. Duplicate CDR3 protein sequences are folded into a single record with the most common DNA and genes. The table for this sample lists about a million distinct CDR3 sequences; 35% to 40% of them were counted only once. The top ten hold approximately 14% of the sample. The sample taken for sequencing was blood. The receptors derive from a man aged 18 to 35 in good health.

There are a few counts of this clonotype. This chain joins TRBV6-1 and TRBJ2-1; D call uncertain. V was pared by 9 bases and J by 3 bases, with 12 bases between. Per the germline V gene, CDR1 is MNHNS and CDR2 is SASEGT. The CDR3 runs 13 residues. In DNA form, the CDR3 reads TGTGCCAGTACCCACCTAGTCTACAATGAGCAGTTCTTC. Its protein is CASTHLVYNEQFF.

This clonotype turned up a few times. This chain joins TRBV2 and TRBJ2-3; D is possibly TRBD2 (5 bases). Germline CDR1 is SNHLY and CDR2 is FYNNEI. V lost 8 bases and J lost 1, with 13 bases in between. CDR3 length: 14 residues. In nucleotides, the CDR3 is TGTGCCAGCGCCAAGGAGGCGGGCACAGATACGCAGTATTTT. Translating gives CASAKEAGTDTQYF.

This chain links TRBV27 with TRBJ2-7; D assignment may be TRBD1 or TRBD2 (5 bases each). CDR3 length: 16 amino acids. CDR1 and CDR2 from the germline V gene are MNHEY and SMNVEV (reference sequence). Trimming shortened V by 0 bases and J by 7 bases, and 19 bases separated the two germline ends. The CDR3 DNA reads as TGTGCCAGCAGTTTATCGTGGGGACGGGGTCTGGATGAGCAGTACTTC. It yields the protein CASSLSWGRGLDEQYF.

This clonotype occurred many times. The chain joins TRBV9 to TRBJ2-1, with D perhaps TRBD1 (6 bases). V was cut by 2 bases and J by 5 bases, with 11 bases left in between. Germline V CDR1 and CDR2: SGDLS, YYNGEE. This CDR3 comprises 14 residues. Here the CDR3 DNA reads TGTGCCAGCAGCGTCTGGGACAAGAACAATGAGCAGTTCTTC. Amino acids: CASSVWDKNNEQFF.

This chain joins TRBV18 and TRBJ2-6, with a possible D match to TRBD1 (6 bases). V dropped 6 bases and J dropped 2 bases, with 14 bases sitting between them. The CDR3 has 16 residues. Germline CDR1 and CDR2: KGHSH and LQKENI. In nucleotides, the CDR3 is TGTGCCAGCTCCCCGGGACACCTGACTGGGGCCAACGTCCTGACTTTC. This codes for CASSPGHLTGANVLTF.

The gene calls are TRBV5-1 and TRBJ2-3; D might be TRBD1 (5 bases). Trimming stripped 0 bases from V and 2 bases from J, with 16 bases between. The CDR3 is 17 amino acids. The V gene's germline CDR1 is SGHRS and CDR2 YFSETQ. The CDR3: CASSLGGAHLVTDTQYF. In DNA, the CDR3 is TGCGCCAGCAGCTTGGGGGGCGCGCATCTAGTCACAGATACGCAGTATTTT.

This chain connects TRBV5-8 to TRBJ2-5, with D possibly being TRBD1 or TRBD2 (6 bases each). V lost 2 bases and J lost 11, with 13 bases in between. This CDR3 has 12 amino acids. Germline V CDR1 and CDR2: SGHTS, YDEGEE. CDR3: CASSLGGTEQYF. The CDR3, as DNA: TGTGCCAGCAGCTTAGGGGGGACTGAGCAGTACTTC.

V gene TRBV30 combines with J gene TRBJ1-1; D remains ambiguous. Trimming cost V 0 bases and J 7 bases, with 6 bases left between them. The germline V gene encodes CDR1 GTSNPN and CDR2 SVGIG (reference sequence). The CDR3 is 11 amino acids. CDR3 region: CAWSVPGEAFF. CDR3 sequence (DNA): TGTGCCTGGAGTGTACCGGGTGAAGCTTTCTTT.

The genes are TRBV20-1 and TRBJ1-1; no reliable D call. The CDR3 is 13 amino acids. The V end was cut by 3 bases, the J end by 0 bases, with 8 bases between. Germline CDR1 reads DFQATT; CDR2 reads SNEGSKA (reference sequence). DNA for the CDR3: TGCAGTGCTAGGGTTTCAATGAACACTGAAGCTTTCTTT. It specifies CSARVSMNTEAFF.

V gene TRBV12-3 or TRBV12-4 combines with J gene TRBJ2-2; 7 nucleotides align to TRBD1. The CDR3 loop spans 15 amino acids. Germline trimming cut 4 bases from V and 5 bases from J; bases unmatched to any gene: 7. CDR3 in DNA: TGTGCCAGCAGTTCAGACAGGGTAGGAACCGGGGAGCTGTTTTTT. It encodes CASSSDRVGTGELFF.